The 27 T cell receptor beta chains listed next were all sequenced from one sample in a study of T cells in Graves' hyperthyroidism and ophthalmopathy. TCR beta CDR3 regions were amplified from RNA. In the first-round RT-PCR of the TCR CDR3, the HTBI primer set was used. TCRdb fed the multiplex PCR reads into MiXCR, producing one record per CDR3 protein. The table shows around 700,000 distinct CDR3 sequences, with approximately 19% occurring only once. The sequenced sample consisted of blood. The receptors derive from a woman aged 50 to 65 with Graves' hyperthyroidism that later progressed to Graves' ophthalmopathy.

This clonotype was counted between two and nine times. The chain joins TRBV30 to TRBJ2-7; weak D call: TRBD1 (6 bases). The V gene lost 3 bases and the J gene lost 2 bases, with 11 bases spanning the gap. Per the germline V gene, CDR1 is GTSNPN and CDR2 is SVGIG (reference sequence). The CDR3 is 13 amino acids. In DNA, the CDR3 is TGTGCCTGGAGCCGGGACACTGCCTACGAGCAGTACTTC. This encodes CAWSRDTAYEQYF.

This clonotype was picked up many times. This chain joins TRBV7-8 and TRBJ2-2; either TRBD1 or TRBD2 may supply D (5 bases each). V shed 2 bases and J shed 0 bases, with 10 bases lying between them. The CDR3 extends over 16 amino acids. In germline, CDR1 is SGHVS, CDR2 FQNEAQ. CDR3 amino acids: CASSLKGPSNTGELFF. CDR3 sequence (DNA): TGTGCCAGCAGCTTAAAGGGACCGTCGAACACCGGGGAGCTGTTTTTT.

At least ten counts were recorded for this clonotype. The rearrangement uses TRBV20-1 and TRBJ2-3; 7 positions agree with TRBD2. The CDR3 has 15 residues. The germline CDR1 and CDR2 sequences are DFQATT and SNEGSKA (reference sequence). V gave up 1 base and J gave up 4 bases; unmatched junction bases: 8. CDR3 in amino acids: CSARVGGGLADTQYF. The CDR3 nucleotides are TGCAGTGCTAGAGTGGGCGGGGGTTTGGCAGATACGCAGTATTTT.

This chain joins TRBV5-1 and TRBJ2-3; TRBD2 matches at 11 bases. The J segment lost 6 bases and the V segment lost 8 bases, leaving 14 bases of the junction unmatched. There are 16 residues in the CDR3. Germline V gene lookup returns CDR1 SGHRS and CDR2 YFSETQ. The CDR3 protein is CASKELAGALKDTQYF. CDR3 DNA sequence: TGCGCCAGTAAGGAACTAGCGGGGGCCCTGAAGGATACGCAGTATTTT.

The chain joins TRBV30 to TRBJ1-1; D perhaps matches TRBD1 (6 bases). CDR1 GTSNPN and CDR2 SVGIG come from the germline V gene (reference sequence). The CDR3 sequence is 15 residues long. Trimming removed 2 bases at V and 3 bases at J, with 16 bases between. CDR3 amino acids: CAWSQGLGVDTEAFF. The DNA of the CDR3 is TGTGCCTGGAGTCAGGGGTTAGGGGTGGACACTGAAGCTTTCTTT.

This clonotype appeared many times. CDR3 nucleotides: TGCGCCAGCAGCCATCGGACTAGCGGGATAGACACAGATACGCAGTATTTT. This codes for CASSHRTSGIDTDTQYF. The chain joins TRBV5-1 to TRBJ2-3; TRBD2 agrees at 12 bases. The CDR3 has 17 amino acids. Germline V gene sequence: CDR1 SGHRS, CDR2 YFSETQ. The V gene end was trimmed by 4 bases and the J gene end by 2 bases; junction bases not matched to a gene: 8.

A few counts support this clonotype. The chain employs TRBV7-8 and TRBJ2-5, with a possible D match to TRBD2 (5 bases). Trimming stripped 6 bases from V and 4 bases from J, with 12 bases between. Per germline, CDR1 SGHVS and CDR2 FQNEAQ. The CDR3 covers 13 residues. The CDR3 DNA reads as TGTGCCAGCAGTCCATTTGGAGGAGAGACCCAGTACTTC. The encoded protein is CASSPFGGETQYF.

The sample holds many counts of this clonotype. CDR3 in DNA: TGCGCCAGCAGCTCGGACAGGAGCAATCAAGAGACCCAGTACTTC. Its protein product is CASSSDRSNQETQYF. This chain joins TRBV5-1 and TRBJ2-5; TRBD1 matches at 7 bases. The V gene end was trimmed by 3 bases and the J gene end by 2 bases; junction bases not matched to a gene: 7. CDR1 is SGHRS, CDR2 YFSETQ, per germline. The CDR3 has 15 residues.

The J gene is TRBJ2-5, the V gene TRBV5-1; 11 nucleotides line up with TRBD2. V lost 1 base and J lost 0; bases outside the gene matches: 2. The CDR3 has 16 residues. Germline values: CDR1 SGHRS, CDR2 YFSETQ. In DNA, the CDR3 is TGCGCCAGCAGCTTGCGACTAGCGGGGAACCAAGAGACCCAGTACTTC. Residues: CASSLRLAGNQETQYF.

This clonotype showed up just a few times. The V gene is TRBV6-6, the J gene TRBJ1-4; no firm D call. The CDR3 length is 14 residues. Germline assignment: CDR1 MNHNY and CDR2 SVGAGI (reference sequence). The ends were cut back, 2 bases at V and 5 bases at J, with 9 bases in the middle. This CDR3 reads CASSYTHKNEKLFF. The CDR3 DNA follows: TGTGCCAGCAGTTACACCCATAAGAATGAAAAACTGTTTTTT.

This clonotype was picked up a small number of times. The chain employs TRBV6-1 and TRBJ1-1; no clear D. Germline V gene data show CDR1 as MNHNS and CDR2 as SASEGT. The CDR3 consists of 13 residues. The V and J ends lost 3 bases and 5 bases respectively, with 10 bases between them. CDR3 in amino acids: CASSELTGTEAFF. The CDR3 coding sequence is TGTGCCAGCAGTGAGCTCACCGGGACTGAAGCTTTCTTT.

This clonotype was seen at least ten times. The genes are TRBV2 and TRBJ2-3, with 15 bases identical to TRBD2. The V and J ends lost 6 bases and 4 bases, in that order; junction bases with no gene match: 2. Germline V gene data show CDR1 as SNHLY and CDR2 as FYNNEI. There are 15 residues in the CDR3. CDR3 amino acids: CASSGLAGGSDTQYF. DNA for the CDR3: TGTGCCAGCAGCGGACTAGCGGGGGGGTCAGATACGCAGTATTTT.

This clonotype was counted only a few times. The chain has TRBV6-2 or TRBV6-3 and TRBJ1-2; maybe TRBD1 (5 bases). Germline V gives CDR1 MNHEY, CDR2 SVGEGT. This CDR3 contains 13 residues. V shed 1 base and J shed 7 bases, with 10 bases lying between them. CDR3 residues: CASSYLGAFGYTF. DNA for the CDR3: TGTGCCAGCAGTTACTTAGGGGCGTTTGGCTACACCTTC.

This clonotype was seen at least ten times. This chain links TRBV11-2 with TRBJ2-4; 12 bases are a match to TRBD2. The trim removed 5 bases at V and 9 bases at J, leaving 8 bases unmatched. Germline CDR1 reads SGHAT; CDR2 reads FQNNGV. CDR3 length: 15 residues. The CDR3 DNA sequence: TGTGCCAGCAGCCCTAGCGGGGGGGCCGGGGTCATTCAGTACTTC. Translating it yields CASSPSGGAGVIQYF.

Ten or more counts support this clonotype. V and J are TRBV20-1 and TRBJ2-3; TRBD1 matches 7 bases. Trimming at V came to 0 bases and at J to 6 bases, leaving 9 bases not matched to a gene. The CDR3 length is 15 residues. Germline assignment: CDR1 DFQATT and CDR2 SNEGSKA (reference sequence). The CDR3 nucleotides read TGCAGTGCTAGAGACCGGGACAGTGCCATGGATACGCAGTATTTT. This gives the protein CSARDRDSAMDTQYF.

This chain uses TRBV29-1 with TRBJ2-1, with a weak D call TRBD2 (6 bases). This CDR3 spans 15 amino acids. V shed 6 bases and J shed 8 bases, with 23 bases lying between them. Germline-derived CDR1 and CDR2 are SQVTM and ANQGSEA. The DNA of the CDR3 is TGCAGCGTGGGAAATCCGGGACTCTCTATCGATGAGCAGTTCTTC. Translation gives CSVGNPGLSIDEQFF.

Written as DNA, the CDR3 is TGTGCCAGCAGCTTAGATGGGGGGGTTGGTCAGCCCCAGCATTTT. It specifies CASSLDGGVGQPQHF. The chain employs TRBV11-2 and TRBJ1-5; D is possibly TRBD1 (5 bases). Trimming stripped 0 bases from V and 6 bases from J, with 12 bases between. This CDR3 has 15 residues. Germline-derived CDR1 and CDR2 are SGHAT and FQNNGV.

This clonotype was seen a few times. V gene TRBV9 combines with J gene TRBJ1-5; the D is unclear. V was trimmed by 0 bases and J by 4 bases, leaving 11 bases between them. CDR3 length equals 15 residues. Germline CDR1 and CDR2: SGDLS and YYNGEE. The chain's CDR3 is CASSVGTDPNQPQHF. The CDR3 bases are TGTGCCAGCAGCGTAGGAACAGATCCTAATCAGCCCCAGCATTTT.

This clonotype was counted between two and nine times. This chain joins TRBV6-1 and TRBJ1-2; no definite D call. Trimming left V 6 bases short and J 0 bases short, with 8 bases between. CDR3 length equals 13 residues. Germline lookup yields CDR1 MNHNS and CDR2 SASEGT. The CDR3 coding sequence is TGTGCCAGCAGCCGAGGACCTAACTATGGCTACACCTTC. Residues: CASSRGPNYGYTF.

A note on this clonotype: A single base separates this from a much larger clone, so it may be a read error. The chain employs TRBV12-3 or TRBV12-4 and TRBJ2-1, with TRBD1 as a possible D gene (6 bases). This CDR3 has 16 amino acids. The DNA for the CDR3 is TGTCCCAGCAGACCCCAAACAGGGATCTTGAACAATGAGCAGTTCTTC. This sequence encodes CPSRPQTGILNNEQFF.

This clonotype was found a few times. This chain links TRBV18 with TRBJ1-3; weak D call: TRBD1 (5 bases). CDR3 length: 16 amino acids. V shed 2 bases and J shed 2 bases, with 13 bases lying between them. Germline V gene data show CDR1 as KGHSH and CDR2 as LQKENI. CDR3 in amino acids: CASSPWGEGAGNTIYF. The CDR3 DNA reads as TGTGCCAGCTCACCATGGGGCGAGGGAGCTGGAAACACCATATATTTT.

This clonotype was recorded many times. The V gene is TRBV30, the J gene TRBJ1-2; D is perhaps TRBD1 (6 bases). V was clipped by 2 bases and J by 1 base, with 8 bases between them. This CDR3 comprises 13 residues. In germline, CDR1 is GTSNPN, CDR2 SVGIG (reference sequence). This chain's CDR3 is CAWSRGGNYGYTF. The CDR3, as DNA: TGTGCCTGGAGTAGAGGGGGTAACTATGGCTACACCTTC. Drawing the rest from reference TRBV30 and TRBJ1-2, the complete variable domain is SQTIHQWPATLVQPVGSPLSLECTVEGTSNPNLYWYRQAAGRGLQLLFYSVGIGQISSEVPQNLSASRPQDRQFILSSKKLLLSDSGFYLCAWSRGGNYGYTFGSGTRLTVV.

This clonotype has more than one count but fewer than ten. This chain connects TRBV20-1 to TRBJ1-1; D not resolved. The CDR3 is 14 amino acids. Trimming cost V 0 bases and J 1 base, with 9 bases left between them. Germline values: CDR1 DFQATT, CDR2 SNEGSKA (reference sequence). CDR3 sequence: CSARDTRENTEAFF. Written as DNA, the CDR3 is TGCAGTGCTAGAGATACGCGGGAGAACACTGAAGCTTTCTTT.

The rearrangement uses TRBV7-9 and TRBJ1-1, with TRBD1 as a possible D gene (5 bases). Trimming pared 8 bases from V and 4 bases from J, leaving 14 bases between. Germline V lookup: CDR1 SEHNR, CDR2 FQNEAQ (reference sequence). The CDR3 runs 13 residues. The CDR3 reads CASGGLLPTEAFF. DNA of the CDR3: TGTGCCAGCGGGGGACTCCTGCCCACTGAAGCTTTCTTT. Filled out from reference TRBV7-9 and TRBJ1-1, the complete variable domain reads DTGVSQNPRHKITKRGQNVTFRCDPISEHNRLYWYRQTLGQGPEFLTYFQNEAQLEKSRLLSDRFSAERPKGSFSTLEIQRTEQGDSAMYLCASGGLLPTEAFFGQGTRLTVV.

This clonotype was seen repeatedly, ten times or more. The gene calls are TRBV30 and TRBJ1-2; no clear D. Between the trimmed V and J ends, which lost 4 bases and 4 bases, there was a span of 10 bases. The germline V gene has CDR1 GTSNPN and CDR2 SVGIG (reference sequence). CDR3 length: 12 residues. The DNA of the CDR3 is TGTGCCTGGAACCCCGGGAGCTATGGCTACACCTTC. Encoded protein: CAWNPGSYGYTF.

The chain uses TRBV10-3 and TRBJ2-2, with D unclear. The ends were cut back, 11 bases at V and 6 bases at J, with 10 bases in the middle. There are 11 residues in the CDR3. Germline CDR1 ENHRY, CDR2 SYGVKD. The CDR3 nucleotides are TGTGCCTCCCATGGTCCCGGGGAGCTGTTTTTT. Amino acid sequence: CASHGPGELFF.

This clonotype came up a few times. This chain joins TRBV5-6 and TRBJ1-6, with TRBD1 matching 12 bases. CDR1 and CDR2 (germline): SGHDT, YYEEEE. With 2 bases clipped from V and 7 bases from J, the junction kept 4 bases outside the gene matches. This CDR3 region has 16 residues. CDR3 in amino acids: CASSFGTGGVNSPLHF. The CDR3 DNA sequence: TGTGCCAGCAGCTTCGGGACAGGGGGCGTGAATTCACCCCTCCACTTT.